This TCR beta chain was identified in a study of cytomegalovirus exposure and HLA in healthy donors. 13 Jbeta primers and 60 Vbeta primers were used for the PCR. TCRdb keeps only in-frame clones here, not all; method: immunoSEQ multiplex PCR. The repertoire includes fewer than 200,000 clones, roughly 80% of them detected once, and roughly 0.75% sits in the top ten. This clone is labeled as medium-sized. With V trimmed by 1 base and J by 6 bases, 5 bases remained unmatched. CDR3 length: 15 amino acids. The V gene's germline CDR1 is SGDLS and CDR2 YYNGEE. This TCR was recovered from a woman younger than 35 in good health and CMV-seronegative. The V gene is TRBV9, the J gene TRBJ2-1; 9 nucleotides align to TRBD2. Sequenced: PBMCs. The CDR3, as DNA: TGTGCCAGCAGCGTAAGTAGCGGGAGAACCAATGAGCAGTTCTTC. It yields the protein CASSVSSGRTNEQFF.